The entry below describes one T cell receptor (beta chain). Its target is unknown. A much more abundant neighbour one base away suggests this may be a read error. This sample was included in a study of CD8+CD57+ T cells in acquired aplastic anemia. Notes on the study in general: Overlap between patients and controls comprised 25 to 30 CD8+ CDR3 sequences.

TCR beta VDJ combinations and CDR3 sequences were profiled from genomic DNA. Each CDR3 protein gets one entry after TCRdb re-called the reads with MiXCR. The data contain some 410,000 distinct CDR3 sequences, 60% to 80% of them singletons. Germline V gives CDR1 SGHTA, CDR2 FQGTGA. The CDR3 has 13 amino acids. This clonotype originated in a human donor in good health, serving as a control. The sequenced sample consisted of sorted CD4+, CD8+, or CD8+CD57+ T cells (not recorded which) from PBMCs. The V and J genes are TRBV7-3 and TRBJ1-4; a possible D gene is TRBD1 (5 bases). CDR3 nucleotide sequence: TGTGCCAGCAGGGGGGACTGGGTTGAAAAACTGCTTTTT. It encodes CASRGDWVEKLLF.